The 2 T cell receptor beta chains below all came from one sample that was sequenced in a study of blood T cell repertoires in COVID-19. Sequencing used immunoSEQ multiplex PCR; TCRdb keeps in-frame clones, though not all of them. This table has about 210,000 clones, about four fifths appearing once. Sample: peripheral blood. The receptors come from a woman in her forties with acute or convalescent COVID-19.

The chain combines TRBV23-1 with TRBJ2-1, with TRBD2 matching 8 bases. TRBV23-1 is given ORF status, its function remaining uncertain. The CDR3 covers 15 residues. The V and J ends lost 6 bases and 4 bases, in that order; junction bases with no gene match: 8. The CDR3 region is CASRDTSGPYNEQFF. DNA for the CDR3: TGCGCCAGCAGGGATACTAGCGGCCCTTACAATGAGCAGTTCTTC.

J is TRBJ2-1 and V is TRBV10-3; 9 bases map to TRBD2. The V gene's germline CDR1 is ENHRY and CDR2 SYGVKD. The CDR3 length is 16 residues. With 1 base clipped from V and 5 bases from J, the junction kept 6 bases outside the gene matches. Here the CDR3 reads CAISEWSSGGHNEQFF. The CDR3 DNA reads TGTGCCATCAGTGAGTGGAGTAGCGGGGGACACAATGAGCAGTTCTTC.